There are many counts of the clone carrying this T cell receptor (beta chain). The data belong to a study of T-cell reconstitution after alpha-beta-depleted transplantation in children. Unique molecular identifiers were incorporated during preparation of the TCRbeta library. TCRdb processed the PCR reads anew with MiXCR; each CDR3 protein has one entry. The profile shows 80,000 to 95,000 distinct CDR3 sequences, 8% to 9% of them singletons. The V gene's germline CDR1 is LNHNV and CDR2 YYDKDF (reference sequence). The V end was cut by 1 base, the J end by 0 bases, with 7 bases between. The CDR3 extends over 16 amino acids.

The chain employs TRBV15 and TRBJ1-6; tentatively, D is TRBD1 (5 bases). The receptor was isolated from a human donor who donated a stem cell graft to a child with congenital amegakaryocytic thrombocytopenia. The sample here was PBMCs from the stem cell graft donor, taken from the stem cell graft. The DNA of the CDR3 is TGTGCCACCAGCAGAGGCAGGGACTCCTATAATTCACCCCTCCACTTT. Its protein is CATSRGRDSYNSPLHF.